This T cell receptor (beta chain) was found in a study of T-cell reconstitution after alpha-beta-depleted transplantation in children. During its preparation, the TCRbeta library received unique molecular identifiers. Via MiXCR, TCRdb re-called the PCR reads, giving one row per CDR3 protein. The profile shows about a million distinct CDR3 sequences, around 30% of them singletons. CDR3 size: 15 residues. The V gene's germline CDR1 is SQVTM and CDR2 ANQGSEA. The germline V and J ends were trimmed by 6 bases and 6 bases, with 21 bases remaining between them. As for this clonotype: The antigen remains undetermined.

Points from the study as a whole: Once a year had passed after transplant, T-cell counts and diversity came mostly from newly produced T cells. Reported findings indicate that, about two months after transplant, alpha-beta T cells came from several hundred expanded clones, which were derived from non-depleted graft cells.

Sequences were derived from PBMCs, mostly from graft donor cells, sampled 360 days after TCRalphabeta/CD19-depleted stem cell transplant. This TCR derives from a boy under two years old who had a stem cell transplant for SCID, so the T cells may come from the graft donor. The chain couples TRBV29-1 to TRBJ2-4; TRBD1 or TRBD2 may be the D gene (6 bases each). CDR3: CSVPGGKYMGNIQYF. CDR3 DNA: TGCAGCGTCCCCGGGGGCAAATATATGGGAAACATTCAGTACTTC. The entire variable domain, with the rest obtained from reference TRBV29-1 and TRBJ2-4, is as follows: SAVISQKPSRDICQRGTSLTIQCQVDSQVTMMFWYRQQPGQSLTLIATANQGSEATYESGFVIDKFPISRPNLTFSTLTVSNMSPEDSSIYLCSVPGGKYMGNIQYFGAGTRLSVL.